This T cell receptor (beta chain) was profiled in a study of molecular identifiers for immune sequencing clone quantification. Findings of the study overall: Clones that exceeded 20 RNA copies held over 98% of effector molecules, yet under 1% in naive cells.

Each CDR3 protein is one row after TCRdb ran MiXCR on the PCR reads. The repertoire holds about 630,000 distinct CDR3 sequences, with roughly 25% as singletons. Naive CD8 T cells were sorted, and the gate applied was CD8+CD4-CCR7+CD45RA+. In regard to this clonotype: The antigen remains unidentified.

The germline CDR1 and CDR2 sequences are MGHRA and YSYEKL. After removal of 0 bases from V and 7 bases from J, the junction contained 13 bases not matched to a gene. The CDR3 spans 18 residues. The V and J genes are TRBV4-1 and TRBJ2-1; 9 bases map to TRBD2. Sequenced material: naive CD8+ T cells from blood, with Jurkat cell RNA spiked in. Documented subset: FACS-sorted CD8+CD4-CCR7+CD45RA+ naive T cells. The source is a human donor in good health. Some libraries in this study had Jurkat cell RNA spiked in. In DNA, the CDR3 is TGCGCCAGCAGCCAAGATTCTCCTCGCGGGGGGGGGTGGAATGAGCAGTTCTTC. This encodes CASSQDSPRGGGWNEQFF.